The 3 T cell receptor beta chains below come from one sample, sequenced in a study of T-cell reconstitution after alpha-beta-depleted transplantation in children. During its preparation, the TCRbeta library received unique molecular identifiers. A single record per CDR3 protein comes from TCRdb applying MiXCR to the PCR reads. This table has approximately 630,000 distinct CDR3 sequences, roughly 14% appearing once. The sequencing used PBMCs, collected before TCRalphabeta/CD19-depleted stem cell transplant. The receptors were gathered from a girl between 2 and 10 years old with congenital amegakaryocytic thrombocytopenia, due to receive a stem cell transplant.

Many counts were recorded for this clonotype. The chain carries TRBV10-2 and TRBJ2-7; a possible D gene is TRBD1 (5 bases). The CDR3 totals 13 residues. Trimming took 4 bases from V and 2 from J, leaving 9 bases between them. CDR1 and CDR2 (germline): WSHSY, SAAADI. CDR3: CASSGTGPYEQYF. CDR3 bases: TGCGCCAGCAGTGGAACAGGACCCTACGAGCAGTACTTC.

In its sample, this clonotype was seen a few times. The genes are TRBV5-1 and TRBJ2-5, with D perhaps matching TRBD2 (5 bases). V gave up 1 base and J gave up 5 bases, with 15 bases separating them. The length of the CDR3 is 15 residues. Germline values: CDR1 SGHRS, CDR2 YFSETQ. Here the CDR3 DNA reads TGCGCCAGCAGCTTGCAGAGCTCGGGGTCGGAGACCCAGTACTTC. Translation gives CASSLQSSGSETQYF.

The rearrangement uses TRBV12-3 or TRBV12-4 and TRBJ2-5, with 10 bases identical to TRBD1. V lost 6 bases, J lost 8 bases, and 12 bases stayed unmatched. This CDR3 comprises 15 residues. The CDR3 protein is CASSRRTGGGHTQYF. Written as DNA, the CDR3 is TGTGCCAGCAGCAGACGGACAGGGGGAGGGCATACCCAGTACTTC.